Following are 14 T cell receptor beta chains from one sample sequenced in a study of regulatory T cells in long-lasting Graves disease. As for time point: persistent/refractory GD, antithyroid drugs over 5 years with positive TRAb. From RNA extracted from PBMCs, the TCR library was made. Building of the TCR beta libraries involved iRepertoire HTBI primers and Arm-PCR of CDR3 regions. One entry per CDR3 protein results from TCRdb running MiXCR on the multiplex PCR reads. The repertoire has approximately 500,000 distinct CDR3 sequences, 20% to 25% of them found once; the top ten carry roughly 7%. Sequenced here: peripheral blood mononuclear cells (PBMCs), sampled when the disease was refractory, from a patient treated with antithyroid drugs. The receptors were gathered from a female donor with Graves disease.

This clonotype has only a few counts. CDR3 sequence reads: CASSWRGGSGELFF. The CDR3 DNA follows: TGTGCCAGCAGTTGGCGGGGGGGCTCCGGGGAGCTGTTTTTT. The genes are TRBV28 and TRBJ2-2; 9 nucleotides line up with TRBD2. V shed 4 bases and J 6 bases; nucleotides not matched to a gene: 3. Germline CDR1 is MDHEN and CDR2 is SYDVKM. The CDR3 extends over 14 amino acids.

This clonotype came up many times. CDR3 DNA sequence: TGTGCCAGCAGTAATGGACAGGATGGGCTCTATGGCTACACCTTC. Amino acid sequence: CASSNGQDGLYGYTF. V gene TRBV27 combines with J gene TRBJ1-2; TRBD1 matches at 7 bases. The CDR3 length is 15 residues. The germline V gene has CDR1 MNHEY and CDR2 SMNVEV (reference sequence). V trimming: 5 bases; J trimming: 4 bases; junction bases outside the gene matches: 10.

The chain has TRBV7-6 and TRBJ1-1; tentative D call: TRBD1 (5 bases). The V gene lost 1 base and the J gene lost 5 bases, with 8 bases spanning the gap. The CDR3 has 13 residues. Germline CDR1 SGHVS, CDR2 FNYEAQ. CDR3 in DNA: TGTGCCAGCAGCTTAGAGGGGATAACTGAAGCTTTCTTT. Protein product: CASSLEGITEAFF.

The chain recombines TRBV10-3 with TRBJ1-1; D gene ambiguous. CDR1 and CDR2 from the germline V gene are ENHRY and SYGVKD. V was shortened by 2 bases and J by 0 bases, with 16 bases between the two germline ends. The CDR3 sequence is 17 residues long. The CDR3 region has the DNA TGTGCCATCAGTGAGACGTCATTCTCAACTATGAACACTGAAGCTTTCTTT. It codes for CAISETSFSTMNTEAFF.

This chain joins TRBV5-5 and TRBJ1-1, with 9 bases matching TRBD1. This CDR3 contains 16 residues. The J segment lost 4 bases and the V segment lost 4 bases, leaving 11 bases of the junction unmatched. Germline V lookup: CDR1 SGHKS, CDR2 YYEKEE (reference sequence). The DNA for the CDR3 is TGTGCCAGCAGCACGGGGCCTCGACAGGGGGGCACTGAAGCTTTCTTT. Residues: CASSTGPRQGGTEAFF. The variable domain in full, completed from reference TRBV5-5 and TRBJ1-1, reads DAGVTQSPTHLIKTRGQQVTLRCSPISGHKSVSWYQQVLGQGPQFIFQYYEKEERGRGNFPDRFSARQFPNYSSELNVNALLLGDSALYLCASSTGPRQGGTEAFFGQGTRLTVV.

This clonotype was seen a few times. In nucleotides, the CDR3 is TGTGCCAGCAGCGTAGGACGGGCCGGGGAGCTGTTTTTT. Its translation is CASSVGRAGELFF. The chain employs TRBV9 and TRBJ2-2; D is unresolved. CDR1 and CDR2 (germline): SGDLS, YYNGEE. The CDR3 sequence is 13 residues long. Trimming left V 0 bases short and J 6 bases short, with 6 bases between.

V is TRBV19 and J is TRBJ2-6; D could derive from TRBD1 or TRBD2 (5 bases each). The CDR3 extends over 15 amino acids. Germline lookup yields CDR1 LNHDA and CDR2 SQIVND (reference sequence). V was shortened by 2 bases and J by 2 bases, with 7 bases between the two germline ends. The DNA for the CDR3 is TGTGCCAGTAGTATATCGGGGCCTGGGGCCAACGTCCTGACTTTC. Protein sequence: CASSISGPGANVLTF.

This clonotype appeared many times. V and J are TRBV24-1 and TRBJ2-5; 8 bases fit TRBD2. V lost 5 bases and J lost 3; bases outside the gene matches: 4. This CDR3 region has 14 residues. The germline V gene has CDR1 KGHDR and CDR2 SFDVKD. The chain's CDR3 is CATSVGSGEETQYF. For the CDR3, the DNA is TGTGCCACCAGTGTTGGTAGCGGGGAAGAGACCCAGTACTTC.

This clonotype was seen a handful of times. For the CDR3, the DNA is TGTGCCAGCAGCCAAGGAAGAGGGGTGCCATTCCGGGGGACCCAGTACTTC. Encoded protein: CASSQGRGVPFRGTQYF. The chain carries TRBV14 and TRBJ2-5, with D tentatively TRBD1 or TRBD2 (5 bases each). Trimming shortened V by 1 base and J by 7 bases, and 22 bases separated the two germline ends. The CDR3 has 17 residues. Germline V gives CDR1 SGHDN, CDR2 FVKESK.

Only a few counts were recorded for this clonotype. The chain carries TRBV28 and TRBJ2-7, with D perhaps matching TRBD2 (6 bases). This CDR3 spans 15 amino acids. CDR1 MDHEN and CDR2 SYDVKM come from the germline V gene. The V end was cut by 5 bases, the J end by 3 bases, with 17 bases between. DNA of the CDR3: TGTGCCAGCAGTAGCTATGTGGGAGGTTTCTACGAGCAGTACTTC. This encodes CASSSYVGGFYEQYF.

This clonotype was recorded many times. The CDR3: CASSPGLAGGRVTGELFF. The CDR3 DNA reads as TGTGCCAGCAGCCCGGGACTAGCGGGAGGCCGGGTCACCGGGGAGCTGTTTTTT. The V call is TRBV28, the J call TRBJ2-2; TRBD2 matches at 15 bases. The CDR3 sequence is 18 residues long. Germline CDR1 MDHEN, CDR2 SYDVKM. Trimming cost V 6 bases and J 4 bases; bases outside gene matches: 9.

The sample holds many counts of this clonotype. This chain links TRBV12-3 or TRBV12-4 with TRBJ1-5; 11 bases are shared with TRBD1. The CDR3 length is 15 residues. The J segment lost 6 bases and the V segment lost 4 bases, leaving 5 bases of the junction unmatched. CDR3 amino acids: CASSWTGGPGQPQHF. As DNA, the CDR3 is TGTGCCAGCAGTTGGACAGGGGGCCCAGGTCAGCCCCAGCATTTT.

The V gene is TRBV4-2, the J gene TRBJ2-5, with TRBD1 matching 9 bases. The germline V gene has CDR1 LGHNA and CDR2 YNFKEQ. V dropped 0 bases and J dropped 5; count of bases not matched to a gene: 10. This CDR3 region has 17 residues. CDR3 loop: CASSQDVGDRGWETQYF. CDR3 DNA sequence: TGTGCCAGCAGCCAAGATGTAGGCGACAGGGGGTGGGAGACCCAGTACTTC.

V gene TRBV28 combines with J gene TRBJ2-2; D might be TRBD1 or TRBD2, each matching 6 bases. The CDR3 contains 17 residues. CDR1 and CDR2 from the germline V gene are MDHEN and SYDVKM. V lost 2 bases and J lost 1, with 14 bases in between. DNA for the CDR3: TGTGCCAGCAGTTTACCCCCTGAGGGGGGGAACACCGGGGAGCTGTTTTTT. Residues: CASSLPPEGGNTGELFF. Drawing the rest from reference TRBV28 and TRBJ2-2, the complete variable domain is DVKVTQSSRYLVKRTGEKVFLECVQDMDHENMFWYRQDPGLGLRLIYFSYDVKMKEKGDIPEGYSVSREKKERFSLILESASTNQTSMYLCASSLPPEGGNTGELFFGEGSRLTVL.